These 10 T cell receptor beta chains were sequenced from one sample in a study of T cells after posttransplantation cyclophosphamide. Some clones are missing from TCRdb's copy, which holds only in-frame ones; the method was immunoSEQ multiplex PCR. Singletons are absent from the sample, which has tens of thousands of clones. Material for sequencing was PBMCs. Receptors originate from a woman aged 55-75 years in good health, CMV-negative, and a related stem cell transplant donor.

This clone was seen many times. The genes are TRBV5-6 and TRBJ2-7, with D perhaps matching TRBD2 (6 bases). In germline, CDR1 is SGHDT, CDR2 YYEEEE. Trimming removed 1 base from V and 3 bases from J, with 11 bases in between. The CDR3 extends over 14 amino acids. CDR3 region: CASSLSPGVYEQYV. The CDR3 DNA follows: TGTGCCAGCAGCTTGAGTCCGGGGGTCTACGAGCAGTACGTC.

This clone has ten or more counts. The CDR3 loop reads CASSPGLGNTGELFF. In DNA, the CDR3 is TGTGCCAGCAGCCCGGGACTAGGGAACACCGGGGAGCTGTTTTTT. V is TRBV5-4 and J is TRBJ2-2; 8 bases align to TRBD2. This CDR3 is built from 15 residues. V lost 4 bases, J lost 1 base, and 3 bases stayed unmatched. The germline gives CDR1 SGHNT, CDR2 YYREEE (reference sequence). The full variable domain, its missing parts supplied by reference TRBV5-4 and TRBJ2-2, is ETGVTQSPTHLIKTRGQQVTLRCSSQSGHNTVSWYQQALGQGPQFIFQYYREEENGRGNFPPRFSGLQFPNYSSELNVNALELDDSALYLCASSPGLGNTGELFFGEGSRLTVL.

This clone was seen at least ten times. The V and J genes are TRBV6-1 and TRBJ2-5; TRBD2 matches at 7 bases. With V trimmed by 7 bases and J by 2 bases, 7 bases remained unmatched. Germline assignment: CDR1 MNHNS and CDR2 SASEGT. CDR3 length equals 14 residues. DNA for the CDR3: TGTGCCAGCACCAGCCAGGGAGGGCAAGAGACCCAGTACTTC. Its protein is CASTSQGGQETQYF.

This clone was found many times. The chain carries TRBV13 and TRBJ1-6; D gene uncertain. The germline V gene encodes CDR1 PRHDT and CDR2 FYEKMQ (reference sequence). This CDR3 spans 13 amino acids. Trimming left V 8 bases short and J 9 bases short, with 14 bases between. For the CDR3, the DNA is TGTGCCAGCCTAACGGTTTTTATTTCACCCCTCCACTTT. Encoded protein: CASLTVFISPLHF.

This clone was seen repeatedly, ten times or more. V usage is TRBV6-6 and J usage is TRBJ2-2, with 11 nucleotides matching TRBD2. CDR1 and CDR2 from the germline V gene are MNHNY and SVGAGI (reference sequence). The CDR3 is 16 residues long. Trimming removed 5 bases from V and 4 bases from J; junction bases left unmatched: 6. CDR3 loop: CASSPTSGSITGELFF. The CDR3 DNA reads TGTGCCAGCAGTCCTACTAGCGGGAGTATCACCGGGGAGCTGTTTTTT.

In this sample, this clone turned up many times. V is TRBV6-5 and J is TRBJ2-7, with D possibly TRBD1 on 7 matching bases. From germline, CDR1 is MNHEY and CDR2 SVGAGI. The CDR3 is made up of 14 amino acids. V gave up 6 bases and J gave up 0 bases, with 12 bases separating them. CDR3 loop: CASRRGRGSYEQYF. In DNA, the CDR3 is TGTGCCAGCAGGAGGGGGCGGGGCTCCTACGAGCAGTACTTC.

Ten or more counts support this clone. The V and J genes are TRBV5-1 and TRBJ2-2; 8 bases fit TRBD2. The CDR3 length is 15 residues. The V segment lost 7 bases and the J segment 3 bases; nucleotides outside the gene matches: 8. Per the germline V gene, CDR1 is SGHRS and CDR2 is YFSETQ. This chain's CDR3 is CASSSLAGYTGELFF. The CDR3 region has the DNA TGCGCCAGCTCTTCTCTAGCGGGCTACACCGGGGAGCTGTTTTTT. The full variable domain, in which reference TRBV5-1 and TRBJ2-2 provide the parts outside the CDR3, is KAGVTQTPRYLIKTRGQQVTLSCSPISGHRSVSWYQQTPGQGLQFLFEYFSETQRNKGNFPGRFSGRQFSNSRSEMNVSTLELGDSALYLCASSSLAGYTGELFFGEGSRLTVL.

Ten or more counts support this clone. V gene TRBV7-9 combines with J gene TRBJ2-2; tentative D call: TRBD2 (5 bases). The length of the CDR3 is 15 residues. Germline V gene lookup returns CDR1 SEHNR and CDR2 FQNEAQ (reference sequence). With 4 bases removed from V and 1 base from J, the gap between germline ends came to 10 bases. The CDR3 DNA reads TGTGCCAGCAGCTGGACTCTTGGGAACACCGGGGAGCTGTTTTTT. Translating gives CASSWTLGNTGELFF.

The sample holds many counts of this clone. CDR3: CASSSGTSGYNEQFF. The CDR3 DNA reads TGTGCCAGCAGCTCCGGGACTAGCGGATACAATGAGCAGTTCTTC. The rearrangement links TRBV5-4 to TRBJ2-1; 11 nucleotides agree with TRBD2. The germline V gene encodes CDR1 SGHNT and CDR2 YYREEE (reference sequence). V lost 3 bases, J lost 4 bases, and 3 bases stayed unmatched. There are 15 residues in the CDR3. Full variable domain (rest looked up from reference TRBV5-4 and TRBJ2-1): ETGVTQSPTHLIKTRGQQVTLRCSSQSGHNTVSWYQQALGQGPQFIFQYYREEENGRGNFPPRFSGLQFPNYSSELNVNALELDDSALYLCASSSGTSGYNEQFFGPGTRLTVL.

This clone was recorded at least ten times. The V gene is TRBV30, the J gene TRBJ2-7, with TRBD1 matching 8 bases. Germline CDR1 is GTSNPN and CDR2 is SVGIG (reference sequence). J was trimmed by 4 bases and V by 0 bases; bases with no gene match: 8. The CDR3 sequence is 15 residues long. The CDR3 bases are TGTGCCTGGAGTGTAGGACAGGGCGGATTGTACGAGCAGTACTTC. Protein: CAWSVGQGGLYEQYF.